The 25 T cell receptor beta chains given below trace back to one sample, sequenced in a study of control samples from healthy donors and cancer patients (dated by TCRdb to the early 2020s). Libraries were built with the immunoSEQ multiplex PCR assay. TCRdb mirrors the immuneACCESS table, restricted to in-frame sequences. Some clones are absent from its copies; in checked studies, under half trace to an unresolved V gene, and the reason for the others is unknown. The sample includes approximately 100,000 clones, with approximately 86% observed a single time. Together, the top ten hold about 21% of the sample. The sample comprised blood. Receptor source: a young man in good health.

V usage is TRBV6-5 and J usage is TRBJ1-4, with D uncertain. This CDR3 is 14 amino acids long. V gave up 1 base and J gave up 8 bases, with 11 bases separating them. The germline gives CDR1 MNHEY, CDR2 SVGAGI. CDR3 residues: CASSYFGPQEKLFF. The DNA of the CDR3 is TGTGCCAGCAGTTACTTTGGACCGCAGGAAAAACTGTTTTTT.

The J gene is TRBJ2-3, the V gene TRBV28, with D tentatively TRBD1 (5 bases). CDR3 size: 13 residues. Trimming took off 2 bases at V and 2 bases at J, with 5 bases between the two ends. Germline V lookup: CDR1 MDHEN, CDR2 SYDVKM. CDR3 loop: CASSLGATDTQYF. The DNA for the CDR3 is TGTGCCAGCAGTTTAGGGGCCACAGATACGCAGTATTTT.

Concerning this clone itself: Other DNA sequences from this sample encode an identical CDR3 as well. This rearrangement joins TRBV7-3 to TRBJ2-2, with TRBD1 as a possible D gene (6 bases). The V gene's germline CDR1 is SGHTA and CDR2 FQGTGA. The CDR3 runs 15 residues. Trimming left V 5 bases short and J 0 bases short, with 10 bases between. CDR3 protein: CASSPTGTNTGELFF. Written as DNA, the CDR3 is TGTGCCAGCAGCCCCACAGGGACGAACACCGGGGAGCTGTTTTTT.

This clone was seen a handful of times. The V and J genes are TRBV18 and TRBJ1-2; 7 bases fit TRBD1. V was clipped by 4 bases and J by 4 bases; unmatched bases: 3. The CDR3 length is 13 residues. Germline assignment: CDR1 KGHSH and CDR2 LQKENI. The CDR3 reads CASSQQGSYGYTF. The DNA of the CDR3 is TGTGCCAGCTCACAACAGGGGAGCTATGGCTACACCTTC.

This chain links TRBV5-1 with TRBJ1-2, with 7 positions matching TRBD1. Germline CDR1 SGHRS, CDR2 YFSETQ. The CDR3 spans 14 residues. V trimming: 5 bases; J trimming: 2 bases; junction bases outside the gene matches: 6. The CDR3, as DNA: TGCGCCAGCAGGACAGGGTTATTAAACTATGGCTACACCTTC. The encoded protein is CASRTGLLNYGYTF.

The V and J genes are TRBV19 and TRBJ2-4, with 8 bases lining up with TRBD2. The germline V gene has CDR1 LNHDA and CDR2 SQIVND (reference sequence). There are 13 residues in the CDR3. The trim removed 1 base at V and 10 bases at J, leaving 3 bases unmatched. CDR3 nucleotide sequence: TGTGCCAGTAGTATAGGTACGGGGGGGATTCAGTACTTC. Amino acid sequence: CASSIGTGGIQYF.

Remarks on this clone: Because the CDR3's place on the DNA is in doubt, the DNA is left out and the CDR3 is given as listed by TCRdb. The chain uses TRBV21-1 and TRBJ1-5; the table's D call TRBD1 went unverified against the DNA. TRBV21-1 is annotated as a pseudogene. With termini counted, the CDR3 has 18 amino acids. CDR3 amino acids: CASSRWGQGAFGNQPQHF.

This chain joins TRBV6-5 and TRBJ1-4, with 7 bases lining up with TRBD1. The CDR3 runs to 14 residues. Germline trimming cut 2 bases from V and 6 bases from J; bases unmatched to any gene: 3. Germline V CDR1 and CDR2: MNHEY, SVGAGI. The CDR3 here is CASSYGGGDEKLFF. The CDR3 DNA is TGTGCCAGCAGTTACGGAGGGGGCGATGAAAAACTGTTTTTT.

The chain couples TRBV19 to TRBJ1-5; D ambiguous. V lost 5 bases and J lost 0, with 5 bases in between. The germline CDR1 and CDR2 sequences are LNHDA and SQIVND (reference sequence). CDR3 size: 13 residues. The DNA of the CDR3 is TGTGCCAGTAGTTGGGGTAGCAATCAGCCCCAGCATTTT. It specifies CASSWGSNQPQHF.

The CDR3 region has the DNA TGTGCTAGTGGGCCCCTAGGGGGGCTCGGCTATGGCTACACCTTC. Protein: CASGPLGGLGYGYTF. The V gene is TRBV12-5, the J gene TRBJ1-2, with D tentatively TRBD1 (6 bases). Trimming shortened V by 6 bases and J by 4 bases, and 18 bases separated the two germline ends. The CDR3 has 15 amino acids. In germline, CDR1 is LGHNT, CDR2 FRNRAP.

This chain joins TRBV30 and TRBJ2-7; 10 nucleotides match TRBD1. The DNA end lines up better with TRBJ2-5; the J call may be wrong. The CDR3 consists of 14 residues. CDR1 and CDR2 (germline): GTSNPN, SVGIG (reference sequence). CDR3 sequence reads: CAVRNWDRGETQYF. The CDR3, as DNA: TGTGCGGTCAGGAACTGGGACAGGGGCGAGACCCAGTACTTC.

This clone was recorded a few times. V and J are TRBV7-9 and TRBJ1-6; D is unclear. Germline CDR1 is SEHNR and CDR2 is FQNEAQ (reference sequence). V was pared by 6 bases and J by 2 bases, with 8 bases between. The CDR3 contains 14 residues. The CDR3 protein is CASSLGAYNSPLHF. In DNA, the CDR3 is TGTGCCAGCAGTCTGGGAGCCTATAATTCACCCCTCCACTTT.

The chain is built from TRBV5-1 and TRBJ2-7; TRBD1 aligns across 10 bases. The CDR3 has 15 residues. Germline-derived CDR1 and CDR2 are SGHRS and YFSETQ. After removal of 6 bases from V and 3 bases from J, the junction contained 9 bases not matched to a gene. The CDR3 coding sequence is TGCGCCAGCAATCCCGGGACAGGGGCAGGCTACGAGCAGTACTTC. It encodes CASNPGTGAGYEQYF.

This sequence joins TRBV27 and TRBJ1-4; 7 bases align to TRBD1. J was trimmed by 4 bases and V by 4 bases; bases with no gene match: 6. CDR3 length: 15 residues. Per germline, CDR1 MNHEY and CDR2 SMNVEV (reference sequence). The CDR3 DNA is TGTGCCAGCAGTTACTCGACAGGGAGTAATGAAAAACTGTTTTTT. Its protein product is CASSYSTGSNEKLFF.

Ten or more counts support this clone. CDR3 protein: CASSSGQANYGYTF. CDR3 DNA: TGTGCCAGCAGCTCGGGACAGGCTAACTATGGCTACACCTTC. V and J are TRBV7-9 and TRBJ1-2, with TRBD1 identical over 8 bases. V lost 4 bases and J lost 0; bases outside the gene matches: 1. The CDR3 contains 14 residues. Germline V gene lookup returns CDR1 SEHNR and CDR2 FQNEAQ (reference sequence).

The gene calls are TRBV6-5 and TRBJ1-1; 9 bases align to TRBD1. This CDR3 comprises 13 residues. From germline, CDR1 is MNHEY and CDR2 SVGAGI. V trimming: 1 base; J trimming: 8 bases; junction bases outside the gene matches: 2. CDR3 coding DNA: TGTGCCAGCAGTTACTGGGGACAGGGCGAAGCTTTCTTT. Residues: CASSYWGQGEAFF.

The J gene is TRBJ2-5, the V gene TRBV19; TRBD1 might be the D (5 bases). Trimming stripped 3 bases from V and 2 bases from J, with 19 bases between. Germline lookup yields CDR1 LNHDA and CDR2 SQIVND (reference sequence). This CDR3 has 17 residues. The chain's CDR3 is CASSIGGAGPRQETQYF. The CDR3 nucleotides read TGTGCCAGTAGTATCGGTGGGGCAGGGCCGAGGCAAGAGACCCAGTACTTC.

The J gene is TRBJ1-2, the V gene TRBV19, with 10 nucleotides matching TRBD1. Germline V gene lookup returns CDR1 LNHDA and CDR2 SQIVND (reference sequence). The CDR3 totals 13 residues. Germline trimming cut 7 bases from V and 8 bases from J; bases unmatched to any gene: 7. The CDR3 region has the DNA TGTGCCAGTATTGGGGACAGGGGTTTCGGCTACACCTTC. Residues: CASIGDRGFGYTF.

This clone was detected once. The chain joins TRBV10-3 to TRBJ1-1; D gene ambiguous. The CDR3 is 11 amino acids. V lost 4 bases and J lost 4, with 4 bases in between. CDR1 and CDR2 (germline): ENHRY, SYGVKD. CDR3 nucleotide sequence: TGTGCCATCAGTGGTTTCACTGAAGCTTTCTTT. Amino acids: CAISGFTEAFF.

The genes are TRBV7-6 and TRBJ2-1, with 9 positions matching TRBD2. Germline CDR1 and CDR2: SGHVS and FNYEAQ. The CDR3 has 18 amino acids. V was clipped by 4 bases and J by 2 bases; unmatched bases: 12. CDR3 DNA: TGTGCCAGCAGCTCCGGTTGGGCACTAGCGGGTCCCTACAATGAGCAGTTCTTC. Amino acid sequence: CASSSGWALAGPYNEQFF.

This rearrangement joins TRBV7-3 to TRBJ1-1; 7 nucleotides line up with TRBD1. Germline V CDR1 and CDR2: SGHTA, FQGTGA. CDR3 length: 13 residues. J lost 1 base, V lost 7 bases, and 3 bases had no gene match. The CDR3 sequence: CASKTGPNTEAFF. CDR3 nucleotides: TGTGCCAGCAAGACAGGGCCGAACACTGAAGCTTTCTTT.

This clone was counted between two and nine times. The chain has TRBV19 and TRBJ1-2; no clear D. This CDR3 is 13 amino acids long. Trimming pared 0 bases from V and 2 bases from J, leaving 4 bases between. Germline assignment: CDR1 LNHDA and CDR2 SQIVND (reference sequence). The CDR3 DNA reads as TGTGCCAGTAGTATAGAGGAGAACTATGGCTACACCTTC. It translates to CASSIEENYGYTF.

This clone was observed a few times. DNA of the CDR3: TGTGCCTGGAGTGTTTATAGCAATCAGCCCCAGCATTTT. This gives the protein CAWSVYSNQPQHF. The chain is built from TRBV30 and TRBJ1-5; no firm D call. CDR1 is GTSNPN and CDR2 is SVGIG in the germline V gene (reference sequence). Trimming left V 0 bases short and J 0 bases short, with 3 bases between. CDR3 length equals 13 residues.

The chain links TRBV9 to TRBJ2-1; D not resolved. Germline CDR1 SGDLS, CDR2 YYNGEE. The CDR3 runs 13 residues. The germline V and J ends were trimmed by 4 bases and 3 bases, with 8 bases remaining between them. CDR3 nucleotide sequence: TGTGCCAGCAGCTCCTCGGACTACAATGAGCAGTTCTTC. Translation: CASSSSDYNEQFF.

This chain connects TRBV6-5 to TRBJ2-7, with 11 bases that match TRBD2. The CDR3 is made up of 16 amino acids. V lost 0 bases to trimming and J lost 4 bases; unmatched junction nucleotides: 5. Germline V gene lookup returns CDR1 MNHEY and CDR2 SVGAGI. The DNA of the CDR3 is TGTGCCAGCAGTTACTCAAGCACTAGCGGGGGTTACGAGCAGTACTTC. Protein sequence: CASSYSSTSGGYEQYF.